This T cell receptor beta chain was captured by sequencing in a study of PD-1 blockade in classical Hodgkin lymphoma. Notes on the study in general: In newly diagnosed patients, baseline TCR diversity was reportedly below that of healthy donors. Repertoires differed for reasons still undefined, possibly disease activity or prior therapy.

Time point indicated: newly diagnosed, previously untreated cHL patient sample. The CD4+ T cells used were purified from thawed PBMCs through magnetic negative selection. Comparison used PBMCs from newly diagnosed, untreated classical Hodgkin lymphoma. Sequencing was performed with immunoSEQ multiplex PCR; in TCRdb, only in-frame clones are kept and a portion is missing. There are about 36,000 clones in the sample; roughly 91% occur only once, and over 0.2% lies in the top ten. As for this clone: The antigen is unknown.

This CDR3 has 13 amino acids. V dropped 3 bases and J dropped 3; count of bases not matched to a gene: 1. CDR1 is KGHSH, CDR2 LQKENI, per germline. The TCR comes from a human donor with classical Hodgkin lymphoma. The sequenced sample consisted of CD4+ T cells from blood. The chain recombines TRBV18 with TRBJ1-1, with 7 bases identical to TRBD1. In DNA, the CDR3 is TGTGCCAGCTCACCGACAGGGTACACTGAAGCTTTCTTT. Translation gives CASSPTGYTEAFF.